The 20 T cell receptor beta chains listed next were all sequenced from one sample in a study of T cells in Graves' hyperthyroidism and ophthalmopathy. Authors of the study amplified TCR beta CDR3 regions from RNA transcripts. HTBI primers drove first-round RT-PCR of the TCR CDR3. TCRdb re-derived calls from the multiplex PCR reads in MiXCR, one entry per CDR3 protein. The table includes about 690,000 distinct CDR3 sequences, about 18% detected once. The sample was blood. These receptors all come from a man aged 50 to 59 with Graves' hyperthyroidism.

The chain uses TRBV7-9 and TRBJ2-3; 10 bases are a match to TRBD2. The J segment lost 4 bases and the V segment lost 1 base, leaving 8 bases of the junction unmatched. CDR1 is SEHNR and CDR2 is FQNEAQ in the germline V gene (reference sequence). The CDR3 has 17 residues. The CDR3 DNA reads TGTGCCAGCAGCTTAGGCTATCTAGCGGGAGTTGCAGATACGCAGTATTTT. Residues: CASSLGYLAGVADTQYF.

This clonotype has at least ten counts. J is TRBJ2-3 and V is TRBV28; perhaps D is TRBD1 or TRBD2 (6 bases each). This CDR3 has 12 residues. Germline CDR1 reads MDHEN; CDR2 reads SYDVKM. The V end lost 5 bases, the J end lost 6 bases, and 9 bases lay between the germline ends. The CDR3, as DNA: TGTGCCAGCAGTACAGGGAGGGATACGCAGTATTTT. Translating gives CASSTGRDTQYF.

This clonotype appeared a few times. The chain recombines TRBV20-1 with TRBJ2-3, with 13 bases aligning to TRBD2. This CDR3 is 15 amino acids long. Germline V lookup: CDR1 DFQATT, CDR2 SNEGSKA (reference sequence). The trim removed 5 bases at V and 11 bases at J, leaving 13 bases unmatched. CDR3 loop: CSAYNTGLAGPMQYF. DNA of the CDR3: TGCAGTGCTTATAATACGGGACTAGCGGGACCGATGCAGTATTTT.

This clonotype showed up many times. The chain employs TRBV3-1 and TRBJ2-5; a possible D gene is TRBD1 (5 bases). Germline assignment: CDR1 LGHDT and CDR2 YNNKEL (reference sequence). Trimming pared 4 bases from V and 2 bases from J, leaving 17 bases between. The CDR3 has 16 residues. The DNA of the CDR3 is TGTGCCAGCAGCCCTCTTCTGTGGCAGGGACAAGAGACCCAGTACTTC. Protein: CASSPLLWQGQETQYF.

This clonotype has a count of ten or more. The gene calls are TRBV11-2 and TRBJ1-3; D uncertain. Germline lookup yields CDR1 SGHAT and CDR2 FQNNGV. Trimming took off 2 bases at V and 0 bases at J, with 8 bases between the two ends. This CDR3 contains 15 residues. The CDR3 bases are TGTGCCAGCAGCTTAAACAGCTTCTCTGGAAACACCATATATTTT. Amino acids: CASSLNSFSGNTIYF.

J is TRBJ2-4 and V is TRBV20-1; TRBD2 aligns across 8 bases. The V and J ends lost 0 bases and 0 bases, in that order; junction bases with no gene match: 4. Per germline, CDR1 DFQATT and CDR2 SNEGSKA (reference sequence). There are 16 residues in the CDR3. CDR3 region: CSARDGLAGAKNIQYF. In nucleotides, the CDR3 is TGCAGTGCTAGAGATGGTCTAGCGGGAGCCAAAAACATTCAGTACTTC.

The rearrangement uses TRBV9 and TRBJ2-1, with 7 positions matching TRBD1. Germline values: CDR1 SGDLS, CDR2 YYNGEE. The CDR3 covers 15 residues. The V and J ends lost 5 bases and 4 bases, in that order; junction bases with no gene match: 9. As DNA, the CDR3 is TGTGCCAGCAGTTTTCCCGGACAGGCATACAATGAGCAGTTCTTC. Amino acids: CASSFPGQAYNEQFF.

This chain connects TRBV15 to TRBJ2-3, with TRBD1 matching over 9 bases. With V trimmed by 5 bases and J by 4 bases, 10 bases remained unmatched. This CDR3 contains 16 residues. CDR1 is LNHNV, CDR2 YYDKDF, per germline (reference sequence). The CDR3 DNA reads as TGTGCCACCAGCCGAGCGACGGGGACAGGGTCAGATACGCAGTATTTT. Its protein is CATSRATGTGSDTQYF.

This chain connects TRBV6-1 to TRBJ1-4; D is uncertain. The CDR3 has 14 amino acids. Germline loops: CDR1 MNHNS, CDR2 SASEGT. With 4 bases removed from V and 8 bases from J, the gap between germline ends came to 14 bases. CDR3 DNA sequence: TGTGCCAGCAGTGGACGCAAAGGATGGGAAAAACTGTTTTTT. Translated, it gives CASSGRKGWEKLFF.

This clonotype was seen only a few times. The genes are TRBV6-1 and TRBJ1-1; D is uncertain. The CDR3 length is 13 residues. Trimming removed 5 bases at V and 1 base at J, with 8 bases between. Germline assignment: CDR1 MNHNS and CDR2 SASEGT. CDR3 nucleotides: TGTGCCAGCAGTAATCCAGCGAACACTGAAGCTTTCTTT. Its translation: CASSNPANTEAFF.

The rearrangement links TRBV18 to TRBJ2-3, with D hard to call. Germline CDR1 and CDR2: KGHSH and LQKENI. The CDR3 totals 14 residues. V gave up 2 bases and J gave up 2 bases, with 8 bases separating them. CDR3 sequence (DNA): TGTGCCAGCTCACCATACACGGACACAGATACGCAGTATTTT. Translation gives CASSPYTDTDTQYF.

This clonotype was found once. V gene TRBV19 combines with J gene TRBJ2-7, with 7 nucleotides matching TRBD1. J lost 2 bases, V lost 7 bases, and 5 bases had no gene match. This CDR3 region has 13 residues. Germline assignment: CDR1 LNHDA and CDR2 SQIVND (reference sequence). The CDR3 nucleotides read TGTGCCAGTAACGACGGGACAGCCTACGAGCAGTACTTC. The encoded protein is CASNDGTAYEQYF.

This clonotype was seen at least ten times. V is TRBV28 and J is TRBJ1-5; 7 nucleotides align to TRBD1. The CDR3 loop spans 16 amino acids. Unmatched junction bases numbered 11, after V lost 2 bases and J lost 7 bases. Germline V gene lookup returns CDR1 MDHEN and CDR2 SYDVKM. The CDR3 DNA follows: TGTGCCAGCAGTTTAGAGGGGGCGCTGGGTCAGCAGCCCCAGCATTTT. This encodes CASSLEGALGQQPQHF. Using reference TRBV28 and TRBJ1-5 for the parts outside the CDR3, the full variable domain is DVKVTQSSRYLVKRTGEKVFLECVQDMDHENMFWYRQDPGLGLRLIYFSYDVKMKEKGDIPEGYSVSREKKERFSLILESASTNQTSMYLCASSLEGALGQQPQHFGDGTRLSIL.

This CDR3 is CASSPDLGEQFF. In nucleotides, the CDR3 is TGTGCCAGCAGCCCGGACTTAGGTGAGCAGTTCTTC. The chain carries TRBV9 and TRBJ2-1; D possibly corresponds to TRBD2 (5 bases). CDR1 SGDLS and CDR2 YYNGEE come from the germline V gene. The CDR3 contains 12 residues. The ends were cut back, 4 bases at V and 9 bases at J, with 11 bases in the middle.

This clonotype came up many times. The rearrangement uses TRBV30 and TRBJ1-1, with a possible D match to TRBD1 (5 bases). The V end lost 0 bases, the J end lost 4 bases, and 6 bases lay between the germline ends. The CDR3 spans 12 residues. Germline lookup yields CDR1 GTSNPN and CDR2 SVGIG (reference sequence). The CDR3 DNA sequence: TGTGCCTGGAGTGTTGGGGGCACTGAAGCTTTCTTT. Translating gives CAWSVGGTEAFF.

The chain links TRBV28 to TRBJ2-6, with D possibly TRBD2 on 5 matching bases. Germline CDR1 MDHEN, CDR2 SYDVKM. The CDR3 runs 14 residues. V lost 8 bases, J lost 2 bases, and 10 bases lay in between. CDR3 in DNA: TGTGCCAGCCGAGCGGAGGCTGGGGCCAACGTCCTGACTTTC. Encoded protein: CASRAEAGANVLTF.

About this clonotype: Relative to the germline gene, one junction end is altered; a read error may explain this. The V and J genes are TRBV2 and TRBJ1-1, with unresolved D. The CDR3 contains 17 residues. Germline V CDR1 and CDR2: SNHLY, FYNNEI. CDR3 sequence (DNA): TGTGCCAGCACCGAACCCCTCGGCGAGACTTTGAACACTAAAGCTTTCTTT. Protein product: CASTEPLGETLNTKAFF.

Comments on this clonotype: A much larger clone differs by one base, so this may be a read error. The rearrangement joins TRBV10-3 to TRBJ2-5; no clear D gene. CDR1 is ENHRY and CDR2 is SYGVKD in the germline V gene. CDR3 length: 14 amino acids. Trimming pared 4 bases from V and 5 bases from J, leaving 14 bases between. The CDR3 reads CAISAPGSGETQYF. DNA for the CDR3: TGTGCCATCAGTGCGCCGGGCTCTGGGGAGACCCAGTACTTC.

This clonotype was seen at least ten times. V gene TRBV28 combines with J gene TRBJ2-4, with 10 bases matching TRBD2. The CDR3 runs to 18 residues. Trimming removed 5 bases from V and 2 bases from J; junction bases left unmatched: 12. The germline V gene encodes CDR1 MDHEN and CDR2 SYDVKM. CDR3 loop: CASSPHGLAGATKNIQYF. CDR3 nucleotide sequence: TGTGCCAGCAGTCCCCACGGGCTAGCGGGAGCCACCAAAAACATTCAGTACTTC.

This clonotype appeared many times. The chain combines TRBV7-3 with TRBJ2-1; D might be TRBD1 or TRBD2, each matching 5 bases. The CDR3 is 15 amino acids. Germline CDR1 reads SGHTA; CDR2 reads FQGTGA. With 5 bases removed from V and 5 bases from J, the gap between germline ends came to 16 bases. CDR3 in amino acids: CASSPIVGGNNEQFF. The DNA for the CDR3 is TGTGCCAGCAGCCCCATTGTTGGGGGTAACAATGAGCAGTTCTTC. Variable domain in full (rest from reference TRBV7-3 and TRBJ2-1): GAGVSQTPSNKVTEKGKYVELRCDPISGHTALYWYRQSLGQGPEFLIYFQGTGAADDSGLPNDRFFAVRPEGSVSTLKIQRTERGDSAVYLCASSPIVGGNNEQFFGPGTRLTVL.